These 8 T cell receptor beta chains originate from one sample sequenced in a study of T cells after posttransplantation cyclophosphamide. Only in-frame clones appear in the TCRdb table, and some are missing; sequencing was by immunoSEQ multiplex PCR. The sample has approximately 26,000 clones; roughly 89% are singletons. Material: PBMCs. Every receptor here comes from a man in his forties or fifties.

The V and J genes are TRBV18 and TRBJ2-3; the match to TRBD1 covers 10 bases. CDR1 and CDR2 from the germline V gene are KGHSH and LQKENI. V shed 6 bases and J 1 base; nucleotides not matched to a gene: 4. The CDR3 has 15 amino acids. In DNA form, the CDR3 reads TGTGCCAGCTCTCGCGGGACAGGGGGCACAGATACGCAGTATTTT. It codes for CASSRGTGGTDTQYF.

The CDR3 sequence is CASSLRQGNTEAFF. CDR3 bases: TGTGCCAGCAGCCTTAGACAGGGGAACACTGAAGCTTTCTTT. J is TRBJ1-1 and V is TRBV11-2, with 7 nucleotides matching TRBD1. J lost 1 base, V lost 5 bases, and 4 bases had no gene match. Germline assignment: CDR1 SGHAT and CDR2 FQNNGV. The CDR3 contains 14 residues.

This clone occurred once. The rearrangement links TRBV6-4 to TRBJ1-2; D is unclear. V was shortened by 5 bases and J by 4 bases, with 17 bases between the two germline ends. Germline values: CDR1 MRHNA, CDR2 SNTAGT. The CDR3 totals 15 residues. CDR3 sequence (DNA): TGTGCCAGCAGTCCCCGAGGAGCGGGATCCTATGGCTACACCTTC. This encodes CASSPRGAGSYGYTF.

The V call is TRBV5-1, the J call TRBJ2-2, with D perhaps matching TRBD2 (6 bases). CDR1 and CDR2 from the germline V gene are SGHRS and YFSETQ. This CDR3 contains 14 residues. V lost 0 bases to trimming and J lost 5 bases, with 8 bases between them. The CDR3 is CASSLVGGTGELFF. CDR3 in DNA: TGCGCCAGCAGCTTGGTAGGAGGGACCGGGGAGCTGTTTTTT.

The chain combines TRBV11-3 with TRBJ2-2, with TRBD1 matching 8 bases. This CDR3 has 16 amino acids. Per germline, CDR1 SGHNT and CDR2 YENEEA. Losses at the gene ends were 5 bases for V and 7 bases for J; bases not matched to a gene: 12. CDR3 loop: CASSDLQGAGIGELFF. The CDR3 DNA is TGTGCCAGCAGCGACTTGCAGGGGGCAGGAATCGGGGAGCTGTTTTTT. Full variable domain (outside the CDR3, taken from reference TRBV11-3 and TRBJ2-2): EAGVVQSPRYKIIEKKQPVAFWCNPISGHNTLYWYLQNLGQGPELLIRYENEEAVDDSQLPKDRFSAERLKGVDSTLKIQPAELGDSAVYLCASSDLQGAGIGELFFGEGSRLTVL.

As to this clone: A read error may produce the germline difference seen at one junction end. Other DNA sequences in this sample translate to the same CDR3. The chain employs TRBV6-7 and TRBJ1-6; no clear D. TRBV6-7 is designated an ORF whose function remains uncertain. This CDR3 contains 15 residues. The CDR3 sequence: CASSYSLSYNSPLHF. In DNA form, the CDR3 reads TGTGCCAGCAGTTACTCGTTATCCTATAATTCCCCCCTCCACTTT.

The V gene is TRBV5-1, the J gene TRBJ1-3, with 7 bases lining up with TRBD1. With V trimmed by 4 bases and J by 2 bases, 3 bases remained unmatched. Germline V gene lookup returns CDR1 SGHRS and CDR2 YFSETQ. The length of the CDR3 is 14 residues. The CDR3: CASSPTGTGNTIYF. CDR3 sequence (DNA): TGCGCCAGCAGCCCGACAGGGACTGGAAACACCATATATTTT.

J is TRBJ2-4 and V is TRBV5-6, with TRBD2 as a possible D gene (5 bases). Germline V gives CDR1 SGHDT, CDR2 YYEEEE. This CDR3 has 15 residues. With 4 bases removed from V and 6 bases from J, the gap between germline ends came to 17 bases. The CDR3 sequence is CASSPINMAGNIQYF. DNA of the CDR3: TGTGCCAGCAGCCCAATTAACATGGCGGGAAACATTCAGTACTTC.